This TCR beta chain came from a study of hypomethylating agent response in myelodysplastic syndrome. About the study: Most often mutated was TET2, found in about 45% of the 11 patients.

In germline, CDR1 is MNHEY, CDR2 SMNVEV (reference sequence). This CDR3 contains 14 residues. V lost 2 bases, J lost 0 bases, and 7 bases lay in between. Under the authors' procedure: Previously reported viral-epitope specificity per VDJdb covered 1.7% of 150,000 to 200,000 unique clonotypes. Measured with immunoSEQ multiplex PCR; TCRdb has only the in-frame clones, and not every one. Clone size and the V and J calls come from that table; the DNA yielded D and trimming. Of 2,800 or so clones in the sample, roughly 84% were seen once. The receptor was derived from a human donor with myelodysplastic syndrome. Specimen: bone marrow, collected before or after starting hypomethylating agent treatment for myelodysplastic syndrome (not recorded which). The V gene is TRBV27, the J gene TRBJ1-1; D gene unclear. CDR3 in amino acids: CASSLRPMNTEAFF. In nucleotides, the CDR3 is TGTGCCAGCAGTTTAAGACCTATGAACACTGAAGCTTTCTTT.